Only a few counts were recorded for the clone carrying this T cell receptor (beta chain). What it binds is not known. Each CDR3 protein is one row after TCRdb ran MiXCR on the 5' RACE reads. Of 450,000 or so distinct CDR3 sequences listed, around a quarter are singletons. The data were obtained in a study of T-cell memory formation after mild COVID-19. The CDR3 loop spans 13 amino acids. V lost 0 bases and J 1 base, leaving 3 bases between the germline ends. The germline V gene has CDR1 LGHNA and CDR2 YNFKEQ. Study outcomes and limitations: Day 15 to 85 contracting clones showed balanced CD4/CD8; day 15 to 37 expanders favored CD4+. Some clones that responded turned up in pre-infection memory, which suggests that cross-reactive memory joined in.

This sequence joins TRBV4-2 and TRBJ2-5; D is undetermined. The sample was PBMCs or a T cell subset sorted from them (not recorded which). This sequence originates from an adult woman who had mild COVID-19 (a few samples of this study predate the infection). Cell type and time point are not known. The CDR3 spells CASSQDIQETQYF. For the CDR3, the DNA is TGTGCCAGCAGCCAAGATATCCAAGAGACCCAGTACTTC.